This T cell receptor (beta chain) was captured by sequencing in a study of T-cell memory formation after mild COVID-19. Study-level information: TCR clusters largely stayed donor specific. Study results and limitations: Within pre-infection memory, some responding clones were found, suggesting cross-reactive memory joined. Clones that contracted from day 15 to 85 had balanced CD4/CD8; later expanders were CD4+ biased.

Of note for this clonotype: The antigen remains undetermined.

MiXCR, applied by TCRdb to the 5' RACE reads, yields one record per CDR3 protein. The sample records hundreds of thousands of distinct CDR3 sequences, around 15% being singletons. The germline V gene encodes CDR1 SEHNR and CDR2 FQNEAQ (reference sequence). Between the trimmed V and J ends, which lost 6 bases and 0 bases, there was a span of 14 bases. CDR3 size: 15 residues. The sequence was obtained from a young man who had mild COVID-19 (a few samples of this study predate the infection). Cell type and time point are not known. The J gene is TRBJ1-1, the V gene TRBV7-9; D is undetermined. Sequences were obtained from PBMCs or a T cell subset sorted from them (not recorded which). This chain's CDR3 is CASSASIGLNTEAFF. For the CDR3, the DNA is TGTGCCAGCAGTGCCTCGATTGGGTTGAACACTGAAGCTTTCTTT.